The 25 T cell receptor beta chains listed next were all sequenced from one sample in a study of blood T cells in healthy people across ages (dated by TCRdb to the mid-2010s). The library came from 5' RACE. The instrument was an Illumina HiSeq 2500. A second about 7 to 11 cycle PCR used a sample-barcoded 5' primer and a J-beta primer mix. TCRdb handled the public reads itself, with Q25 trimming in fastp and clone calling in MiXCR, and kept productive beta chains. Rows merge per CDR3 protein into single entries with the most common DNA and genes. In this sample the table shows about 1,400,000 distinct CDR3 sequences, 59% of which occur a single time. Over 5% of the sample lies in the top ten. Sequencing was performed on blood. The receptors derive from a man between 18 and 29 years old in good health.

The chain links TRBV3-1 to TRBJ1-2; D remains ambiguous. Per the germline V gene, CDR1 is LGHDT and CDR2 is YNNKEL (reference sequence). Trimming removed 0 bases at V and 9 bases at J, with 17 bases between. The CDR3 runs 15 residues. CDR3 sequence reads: CASSQEMSGPSSYTF. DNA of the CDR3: TGTGCCAGCAGCCAAGAAATGTCAGGTCCCTCTAGCTACACCTTC.

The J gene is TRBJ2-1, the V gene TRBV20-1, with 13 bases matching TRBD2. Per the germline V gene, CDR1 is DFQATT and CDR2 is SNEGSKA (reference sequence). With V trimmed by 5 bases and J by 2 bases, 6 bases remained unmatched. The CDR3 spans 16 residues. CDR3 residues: CSAQGLAGEPYNEQFF. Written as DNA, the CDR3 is TGCAGTGCTCAAGGACTAGCGGGGGAACCCTACAATGAGCAGTTCTTC.

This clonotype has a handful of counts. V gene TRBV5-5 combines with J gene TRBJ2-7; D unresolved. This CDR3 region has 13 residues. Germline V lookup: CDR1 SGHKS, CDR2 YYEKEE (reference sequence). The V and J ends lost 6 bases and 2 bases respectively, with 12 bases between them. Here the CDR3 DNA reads TGTGCCAGCACGGCCCTAAGAACCTACGAGCAGTACTTC. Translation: CASTALRTYEQYF.

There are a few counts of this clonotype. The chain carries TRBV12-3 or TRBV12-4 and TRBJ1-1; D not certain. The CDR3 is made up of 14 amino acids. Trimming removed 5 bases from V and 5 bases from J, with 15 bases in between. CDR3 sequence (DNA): TGTGCCAGCAGTCCGTCCCGAGTGGGGACTGAAGCTTTCTTT. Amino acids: CASSPSRVGTEAFF.

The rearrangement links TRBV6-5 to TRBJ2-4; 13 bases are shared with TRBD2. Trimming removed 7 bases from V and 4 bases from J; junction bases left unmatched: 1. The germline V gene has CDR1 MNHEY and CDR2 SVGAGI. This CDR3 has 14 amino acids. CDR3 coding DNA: TGTGCCAGCATGACTAGCGGGGGGAAAAACATTCAGTACTTC. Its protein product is CASMTSGGKNIQYF.

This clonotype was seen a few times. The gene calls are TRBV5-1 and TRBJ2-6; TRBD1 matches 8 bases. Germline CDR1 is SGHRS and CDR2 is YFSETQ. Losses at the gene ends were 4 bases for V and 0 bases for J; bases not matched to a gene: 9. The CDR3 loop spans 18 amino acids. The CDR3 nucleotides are TGCGCCAGCAGCCCTTTTGGACAGGGTTCCTCTGGGGCCAACGTCCTGACTTTC. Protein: CASSPFGQGSSGANVLTF.

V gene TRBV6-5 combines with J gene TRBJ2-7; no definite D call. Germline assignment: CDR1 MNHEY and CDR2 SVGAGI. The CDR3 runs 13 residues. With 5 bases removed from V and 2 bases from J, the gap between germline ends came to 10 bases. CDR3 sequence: CASSTRPPYEQYF. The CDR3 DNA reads TGTGCCAGCAGTACAAGGCCTCCCTACGAGCAGTACTTC.

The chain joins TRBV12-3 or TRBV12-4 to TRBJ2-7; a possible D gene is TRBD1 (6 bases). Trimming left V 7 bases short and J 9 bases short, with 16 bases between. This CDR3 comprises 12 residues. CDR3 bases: TGTGCCAGCACCCCGGACAGTTTGATGCAGTACTTC. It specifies CASTPDSLMQYF.

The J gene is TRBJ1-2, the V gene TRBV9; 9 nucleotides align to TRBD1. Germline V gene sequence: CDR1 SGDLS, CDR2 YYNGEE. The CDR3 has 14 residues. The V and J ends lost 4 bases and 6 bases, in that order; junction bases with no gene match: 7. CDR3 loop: CASSIDRGGDGYTF. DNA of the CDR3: TGTGCCAGCAGCATTGACAGGGGGGGAGATGGCTACACCTTC.

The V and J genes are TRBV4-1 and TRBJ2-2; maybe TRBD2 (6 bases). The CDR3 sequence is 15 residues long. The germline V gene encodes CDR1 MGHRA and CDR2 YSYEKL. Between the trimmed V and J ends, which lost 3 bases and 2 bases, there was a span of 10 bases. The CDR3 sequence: CASSHGTPNTGELFF. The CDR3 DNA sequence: TGCGCCAGCAGCCACGGGACTCCCAACACCGGGGAGCTGTTTTTT.

The CDR3: CATSRDTRELGDTQYF. CDR3 DNA sequence: TGTGCCACCAGCAGAGACACGCGGGAGCTGGGAGATACGCAGTATTTT. The rearrangement links TRBV15 to TRBJ2-3; 7 bases map to TRBD2. Germline V gives CDR1 LNHNV, CDR2 YYDKDF (reference sequence). The CDR3 covers 16 residues. V shed 0 bases and J 5 bases; nucleotides not matched to a gene: 8.

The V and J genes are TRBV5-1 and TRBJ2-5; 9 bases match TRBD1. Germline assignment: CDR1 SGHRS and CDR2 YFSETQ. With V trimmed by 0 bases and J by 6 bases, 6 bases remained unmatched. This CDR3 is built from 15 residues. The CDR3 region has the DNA TGCGCCAGCAGCTTGGCCATGGGACAGGGAAAGACCCAGTACTTC. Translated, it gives CASSLAMGQGKTQYF. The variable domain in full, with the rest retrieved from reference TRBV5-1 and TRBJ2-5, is KAGVTQTPRYLIKTRGQQVTLSCSPISGHRSVSWYQQTPGQGLQFLFEYFSETQRNKGNFPGRFSGRQFSNSRSEMNVSTLELGDSALYLCASSLAMGQGKTQYFGPGTRLLVL.

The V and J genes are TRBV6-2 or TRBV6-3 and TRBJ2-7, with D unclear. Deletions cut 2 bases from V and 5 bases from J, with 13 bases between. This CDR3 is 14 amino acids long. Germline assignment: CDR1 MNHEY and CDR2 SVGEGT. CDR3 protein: CASSYLALKDEQYF. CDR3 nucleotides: TGTGCCAGCAGTTACCTTGCCCTTAAGGACGAGCAGTACTTC.

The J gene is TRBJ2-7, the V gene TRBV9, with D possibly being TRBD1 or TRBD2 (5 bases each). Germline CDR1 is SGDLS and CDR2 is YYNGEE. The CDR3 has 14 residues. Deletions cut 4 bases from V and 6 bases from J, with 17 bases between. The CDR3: CASSPYPIGGEQYF. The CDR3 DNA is TGTGCCAGCAGCCCTTACCCGATTGGGGGCGAGCAGTACTTC.

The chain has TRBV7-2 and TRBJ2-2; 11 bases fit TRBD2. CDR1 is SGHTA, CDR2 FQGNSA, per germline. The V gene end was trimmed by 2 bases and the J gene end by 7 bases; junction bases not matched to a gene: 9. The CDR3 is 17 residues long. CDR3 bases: TGTGCCAGCAGCTTAATTGCTAGCGGGGGGAGGAGCGGGGAGCTGTTTTTT. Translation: CASSLIASGGRSGELFF.

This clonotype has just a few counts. CDR3 DNA sequence: TGCAGCGTTCGCAGGGCTCCCTACGAGCAGTACTTC. It encodes CSVRRAPYEQYF. The chain is built from TRBV29-1 and TRBJ2-7, with D possibly matching TRBD1 (5 bases). V was clipped by 5 bases and J by 2 bases, with 10 bases between them. This CDR3 spans 12 amino acids. Looked up from germline, CDR1 is SQVTM and CDR2 is ANQGSEA.

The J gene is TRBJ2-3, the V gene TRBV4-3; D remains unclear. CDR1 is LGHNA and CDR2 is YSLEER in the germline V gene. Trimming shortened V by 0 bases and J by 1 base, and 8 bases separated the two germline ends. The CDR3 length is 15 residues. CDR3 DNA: TGCGCCAGCAGCCAAGATGGCCCCGGCACAGATACGCAGTATTTT. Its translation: CASSQDGPGTDTQYF.

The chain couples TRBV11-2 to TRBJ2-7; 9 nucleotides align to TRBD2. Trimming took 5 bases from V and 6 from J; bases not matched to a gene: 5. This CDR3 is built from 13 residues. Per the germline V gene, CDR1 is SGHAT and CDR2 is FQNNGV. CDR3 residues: CASSVGTSFEQYF. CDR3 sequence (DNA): TGTGCCAGCAGCGTAGGGACTAGCTTCGAGCAGTACTTC.

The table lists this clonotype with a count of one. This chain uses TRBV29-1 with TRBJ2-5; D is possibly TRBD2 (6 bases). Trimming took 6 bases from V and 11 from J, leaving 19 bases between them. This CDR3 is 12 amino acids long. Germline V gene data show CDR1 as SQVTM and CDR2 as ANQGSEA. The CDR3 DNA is TGCAGCGTGGGTCTGGGGGGATATGAGCAGTACTTC. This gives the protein CSVGLGGYEQYF.

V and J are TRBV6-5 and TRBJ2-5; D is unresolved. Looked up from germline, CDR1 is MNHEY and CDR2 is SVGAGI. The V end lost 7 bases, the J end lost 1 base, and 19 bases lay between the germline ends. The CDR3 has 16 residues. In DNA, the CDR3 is TGTGCCAGCACCCAGTATGGGTACACATTCCAAGAGACCCAGTACTTC. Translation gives CASTQYGYTFQETQYF.

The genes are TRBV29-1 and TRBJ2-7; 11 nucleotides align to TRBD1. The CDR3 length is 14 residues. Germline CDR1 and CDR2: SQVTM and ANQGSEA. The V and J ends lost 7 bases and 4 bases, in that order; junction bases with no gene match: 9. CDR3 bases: TGCAGCGCCCTAGCGGACAGGGGGCTGTACGAGCAGTACTTC. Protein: CSALADRGLYEQYF.

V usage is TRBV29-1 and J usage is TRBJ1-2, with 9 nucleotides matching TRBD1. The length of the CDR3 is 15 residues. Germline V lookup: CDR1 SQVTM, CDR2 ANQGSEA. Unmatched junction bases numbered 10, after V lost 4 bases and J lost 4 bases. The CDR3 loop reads CSVVQQGALGYGYTF. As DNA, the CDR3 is TGCAGCGTTGTCCAACAGGGGGCGCTTGGCTATGGCTACACCTTC.

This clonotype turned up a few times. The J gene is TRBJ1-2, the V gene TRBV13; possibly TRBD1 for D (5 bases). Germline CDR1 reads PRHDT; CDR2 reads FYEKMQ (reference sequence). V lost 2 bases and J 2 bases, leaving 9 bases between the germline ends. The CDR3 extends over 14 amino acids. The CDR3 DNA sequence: TGTGCCAGCAGCTTACCGACAGAGAACTATGGCTACACCTTC. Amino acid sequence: CASSLPTENYGYTF.

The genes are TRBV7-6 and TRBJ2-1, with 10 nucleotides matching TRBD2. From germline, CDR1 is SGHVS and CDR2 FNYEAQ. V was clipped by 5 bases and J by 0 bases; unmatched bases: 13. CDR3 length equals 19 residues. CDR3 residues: CASSGGFLAGVTSYNEQFF. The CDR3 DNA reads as TGTGCCAGCAGCGGGGGGTTTCTAGCGGGGGTAACCTCCTACAATGAGCAGTTCTTC.

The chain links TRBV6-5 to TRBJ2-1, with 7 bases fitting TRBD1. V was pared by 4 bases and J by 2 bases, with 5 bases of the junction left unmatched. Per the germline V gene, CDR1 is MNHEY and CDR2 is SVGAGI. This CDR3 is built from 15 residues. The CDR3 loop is CASSSGQRTYNEQFF. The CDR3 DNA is TGTGCCAGCAGTTCGGGACAGAGGACCTACAATGAGCAGTTCTTC.